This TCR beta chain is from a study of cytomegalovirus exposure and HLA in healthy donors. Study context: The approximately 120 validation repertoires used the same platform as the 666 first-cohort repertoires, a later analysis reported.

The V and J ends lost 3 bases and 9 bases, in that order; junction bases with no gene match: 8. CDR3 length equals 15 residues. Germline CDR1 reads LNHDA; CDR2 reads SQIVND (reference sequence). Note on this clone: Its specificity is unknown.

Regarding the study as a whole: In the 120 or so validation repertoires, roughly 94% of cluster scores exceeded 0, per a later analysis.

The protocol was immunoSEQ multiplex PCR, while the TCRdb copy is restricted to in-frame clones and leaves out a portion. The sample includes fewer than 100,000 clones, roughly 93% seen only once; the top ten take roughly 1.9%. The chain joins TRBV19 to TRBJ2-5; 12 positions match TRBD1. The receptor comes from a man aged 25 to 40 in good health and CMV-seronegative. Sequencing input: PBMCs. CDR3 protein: CASSIPGTGGEAQYF. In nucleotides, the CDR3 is TGTGCCAGTAGTATCCCCGGGACAGGGGGCGAGGCCCAGTACTTC.